The T cell receptor beta chain described here comes from a study of blood T cell repertoires in COVID-19. Study overall: COVID-19 samples, acute and convalescent, were from the United States, Italy and Spain. Nucleic acid was either cDNA or gDNA, and it came from T cells, B-cell-depleted T cells, or PBMCs.

The CDR3 covers 15 residues. Germline V CDR1 and CDR2: SEHNR, FQNEAQ (reference sequence). J lost 2 bases, V lost 4 bases, and 6 bases had no gene match. In the study's own analysis: Estimation of nucleated cell counts relied on the amplification of reference gene primers. The table came from immunoSEQ multiplex PCR; TCRdb's copy has only in-frame clones and leaves some out. V and J calls and clone size are those listed in that table; D and trimming were worked out from the DNA. This repertoire shows about 88,000 clones, 70% to 90% found once; its top ten account for about 2.7%. The J gene is TRBJ2-3, the V gene TRBV7-9; 7 positions agree with TRBD2. The sequence was obtained from an elderly woman with acute or convalescent COVID-19. Sequenced material: peripheral blood. The CDR3 DNA reads as TGTGCCAGCAGCTCACCAGCGGGAAACACAGATACGCAGTATTTT. This codes for CASSSPAGNTDTQYF.